This TCR beta chain was documented in a study of blood T cell repertoires in COVID-19. The overall study: Spain, Italy and the United States supplied samples that represented acute and convalescent COVID-19. The cDNA or gDNA used as material had been derived from T cells, B-cell-depleted T cells, or PBMCs.

In the original workflow: Reference gene primer amplification gave estimated nucleated cell counts. Some clones are missing from TCRdb's copy, which holds only in-frame ones; the method was immunoSEQ multiplex PCR. Clone size and V and J calls were adopted from that table, with D and trimming inferred from the DNA. This repertoire shows about 110,000 clones, more than 65% found once; its top ten account for 1.5% to 1.7%. The CDR3 has 17 amino acids. Trimming cost V 5 bases and J 4 bases; bases outside gene matches: 12. Per germline, CDR1 KGHDR and CDR2 SFDVKD. This clone was counted a single time. The specimen sequenced was peripheral blood. V usage is TRBV24-1 and J usage is TRBJ1-1; 10 bases line up with TRBD1. The receptor's source is a man aged 50-60 years with acute or convalescent COVID-19. The CDR3 loop is CATSGRRDRGSGTEAFF. CDR3 coding DNA: TGTGCCACCAGTGGCCGGCGGGACAGGGGTTCCGGCACTGAAGCTTTCTTT.